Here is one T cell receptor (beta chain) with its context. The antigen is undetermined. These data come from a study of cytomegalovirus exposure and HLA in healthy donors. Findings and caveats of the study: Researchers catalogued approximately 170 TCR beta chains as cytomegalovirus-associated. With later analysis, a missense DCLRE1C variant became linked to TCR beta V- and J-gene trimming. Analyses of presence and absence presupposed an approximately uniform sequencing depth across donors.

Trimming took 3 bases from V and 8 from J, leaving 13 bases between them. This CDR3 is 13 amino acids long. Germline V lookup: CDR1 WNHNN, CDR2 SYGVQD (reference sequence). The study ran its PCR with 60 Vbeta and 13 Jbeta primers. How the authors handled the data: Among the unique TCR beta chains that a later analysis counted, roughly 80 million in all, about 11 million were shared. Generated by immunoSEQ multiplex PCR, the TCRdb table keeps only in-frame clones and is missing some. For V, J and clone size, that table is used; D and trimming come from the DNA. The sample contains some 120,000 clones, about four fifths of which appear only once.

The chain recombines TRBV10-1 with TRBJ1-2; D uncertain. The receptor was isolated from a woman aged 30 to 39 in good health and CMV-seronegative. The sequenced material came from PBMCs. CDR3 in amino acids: CASSEASMWGYTF. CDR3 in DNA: TGCGCCAGCAGTGAAGCGTCCATGTGGGGCTACACCTTC.